The 22 T cell receptor beta chains reported below all come from one sample, sequenced in a study of shared clonotypes between healthy human individuals. TCRdb keeps only in-frame clones here, not all; method: immunoSEQ multiplex PCR. The sample has some 350,000 clones, approximately 74% seen once; the top ten hold around a tenth. The sequenced sample was memory CD4+ T cells sorted from blood. Documented subset: CD45RA-negative fraction. The source of these receptors is a man between 25 and 39 years old in good health.

This rearrangement joins TRBV5-1 to TRBJ2-1; maybe TRBD1 (5 bases). Germline CDR1 is SGHRS and CDR2 is YFSETQ. The CDR3 is 14 amino acids. V gave up 2 bases and J gave up 2 bases, with 8 bases separating them. The CDR3 sequence is CASSFRVTYNEQFF. The CDR3 coding sequence is TGCGCCAGCAGCTTCAGGGTAACCTACAATGAGCAGTTCTTC.

The chain joins TRBV30 to TRBJ2-7; D remains unclear. The V end lost 2 bases, the J end lost 3 bases, and 5 bases lay between the germline ends. There are 11 residues in the CDR3. CDR1 is GTSNPN and CDR2 is SVGIG in the germline V gene (reference sequence). CDR3 sequence: CAWSPGYEQYF. In nucleotides, the CDR3 is TGTGCCTGGAGTCCGGGCTACGAGCAGTACTTC.

This rearrangement joins TRBV5-1 to TRBJ2-7, with no clear D. Per germline, CDR1 SGHRS and CDR2 YFSETQ. Trimming removed 8 bases from V and 3 bases from J, with 15 bases in between. The CDR3 is 13 residues long. The CDR3 coding sequence is TGCGCCAGTAGTACTCGGGTAAACTACGAGCAGTACTTC. Translating it yields CASSTRVNYEQYF.

The rearrangement links TRBV29-1 to TRBJ2-6; D not resolved. With 8 bases removed from V and 1 base from J, the gap between germline ends came to 6 bases. Per the germline V gene, CDR1 is SQVTM and CDR2 is ANQGSEA. CDR3 length: 12 residues. CDR3 sequence reads: CSILSGANVLTF. CDR3 in DNA: TGCAGCATACTATCTGGGGCCAACGTCCTGACTTTC.

This clone was counted a single time. The gene calls are TRBV7-3 and TRBJ1-2, with D possibly matching TRBD1 (5 bases). V was pared by 5 bases and J by 6 bases, with 19 bases between. The CDR3 contains 15 residues. Germline lookup yields CDR1 SGHTA and CDR2 FQGTGA. CDR3 nucleotide sequence: TGTGCCAGCAGCGTAAAGGGCGTCCAGGGTCATGGCTACACCTTC. Translated, it gives CASSVKGVQGHGYTF.

Points on this clone: Other DNA sequences from this sample encode an identical CDR3 as well. This chain links TRBV6-6 with TRBJ1-1; no firm D call. Trimming took 2 bases from V and 1 from J, leaving 5 bases between them. The CDR3 is 13 amino acids. CDR1 MNHNY and CDR2 SVGAGI come from the germline V gene (reference sequence). DNA of the CDR3: TGTGCCAGCAGTTACAGTCAGAACACTGAAGCTTTCTTT. This encodes CASSYSQNTEAFF.

V usage is TRBV2 and J usage is TRBJ1-5, with D unclear. Germline V gives CDR1 SNHLY, CDR2 FYNNEI. This CDR3 has 13 amino acids. V was pared by 8 bases and J by 2 bases, with 10 bases between. CDR3 in amino acids: CASVLTGNQPQHF. DNA of the CDR3: TGTGCCAGCGTCCTAACAGGCAATCAGCCCCAGCATTTT.

This clone was picked up a small number of times. The rearrangement uses TRBV30 and TRBJ2-7; a possible D gene is TRBD2 (7 bases). Germline V gives CDR1 GTSNPN, CDR2 SVGIG (reference sequence). Trimming stripped 4 bases from V and 2 bases from J, with 9 bases between. CDR3 length equals 12 residues. CDR3 nucleotides: TGTGCCTGGAAAGGGGGGGCCTACGAGCAGTACTTC. This sequence encodes CAWKGGAYEQYF.

The chain links TRBV2 to TRBJ2-1; D is possibly TRBD1 or TRBD2 (6 bases each). Deletions cut 4 bases from V and 2 bases from J, with 21 bases between. The CDR3 spans 18 residues. CDR1 is SNHLY and CDR2 is FYNNEI in the germline V gene. CDR3 residues: CASSADRGRLGAYNEQFF. CDR3 nucleotides: TGTGCCAGCAGTGCCGATAGGGGGAGACTAGGGGCCTACAATGAGCAGTTCTTC.

This sequence joins TRBV15 and TRBJ2-7; tentatively, D is TRBD1 (6 bases). The germline V gene has CDR1 LNHNV and CDR2 YYDKDF (reference sequence). CDR3 size: 15 residues. V lost 0 bases to trimming and J lost 5 bases, with 14 bases between them. The CDR3 spells CATSRDTGFSHEQYF. In nucleotides, the CDR3 is TGTGCCACCAGCAGAGATACAGGGTTTTCCCACGAGCAGTACTTC.

The chain uses TRBV11-3 and TRBJ2-1; 8 nucleotides line up with TRBD1. The J segment lost 1 base and the V segment lost 1 base, leaving 3 bases of the junction unmatched. The CDR3 is made up of 16 amino acids. Germline V lookup: CDR1 SGHNT, CDR2 YENEEA. CDR3 region: CASSLGQGLSYNEQFF. CDR3 sequence (DNA): TGTGCCAGCAGCTTAGGACAGGGGCTTTCCTACAATGAGCAGTTCTTC. The full variable domain, completed using reference TRBV11-3 and TRBJ2-1, is EAGVVQSPRYKIIEKKQPVAFWCNPISGHNTLYWYLQNLGQGPELLIRYENEEAVDDSQLPKDRFSAERLKGVDSTLKIQPAELGDSAVYLCASSLGQGLSYNEQFFGPGTRLTVL.

V gene TRBV10-2 combines with J gene TRBJ1-2; D unclear. The germline CDR1 and CDR2 sequences are WSHSY and SAAADI. V was trimmed by 3 bases and J by 4 bases, leaving 12 bases between them. The CDR3 runs 14 residues. Here the CDR3 DNA reads TGCGCCAGCAGTGATATAGAGCGCATCTATGGCTACACCTTC. It encodes CASSDIERIYGYTF.

This clone has just a few counts. Other DNA variants within this sample encode the same CDR3. The chain recombines TRBV18 with TRBJ2-3, with 7 bases lining up with TRBD2. Trimming at V came to 1 base and at J to 1 base, leaving 2 bases not matched to a gene. Per germline, CDR1 KGHSH and CDR2 LQKENI. CDR3 size: 15 residues. CDR3 coding DNA: TGTGCCAGCTCACCACAGGGAGGGGGCACAGATACGCAGTATTTT. It is translated as CASSPQGGGTDTQYF.

This chain links TRBV10-3 with TRBJ2-7; no firm D call. The V end lost 0 bases, the J end lost 5 bases, and 2 bases lay between the germline ends. This CDR3 has 11 residues. The germline V gene has CDR1 ENHRY and CDR2 SYGVKD. The CDR3 protein is CAISESHEQYF. CDR3 bases: TGTGCCATCAGTGAGTCCCACGAGCAGTACTTC.

This sequence joins TRBV4-1 and TRBJ2-7; no clear D gene. Germline assignment: CDR1 MGHRA and CDR2 YSYEKL. V shed 1 base and J shed 3 bases, with 13 bases lying between them. The length of the CDR3 is 15 residues. The CDR3 loop reads CASSQALTFGYEQYF. The DNA of the CDR3 is TGCGCCAGCAGCCAAGCCTTGACGTTCGGCTACGAGCAGTACTTC.

The V gene is TRBV5-1, the J gene TRBJ2-3, with 8 bases fitting TRBD2. The germline CDR1 and CDR2 sequences are SGHRS and YFSETQ. The CDR3 is 17 amino acids. Germline trimming cut 4 bases from V and 2 bases from J; bases unmatched to any gene: 12. The CDR3 reads CASSTYPSGQITDTQYF. DNA of the CDR3: TGCGCCAGCAGCACCTACCCTAGCGGGCAGATCACAGATACGCAGTATTTT.

The gene calls are TRBV6-5 and TRBJ2-7; the match to TRBD1 covers 7 bases. With 7 bases clipped from V and 2 bases from J, the junction kept 11 bases outside the gene matches. Germline V CDR1 and CDR2: MNHEY, SVGAGI. This CDR3 contains 15 residues. The CDR3 region is CASTLGQGDTYEQYF. CDR3 DNA: TGTGCCAGCACCCTAGGGCAGGGGGACACCTACGAGCAGTACTTC.

V gene TRBV28 combines with J gene TRBJ1-2; 8 nucleotides line up with TRBD1. CDR1 is MDHEN and CDR2 is SYDVKM in the germline V gene. The CDR3 loop spans 15 amino acids. V lost 2 bases to trimming and J lost 7 bases; unmatched junction nucleotides: 9. The CDR3 DNA reads as TGTGCCAGCAGTTTAGGGGCAGGGGGCTGGGTTGGCTACACCTTC. Its translation: CASSLGAGGWVGYTF.

This clone appeared once. The chain has TRBV4-2 and TRBJ1-1; a weak D match, TRBD1 (5 bases). The CDR3 sequence is 13 residues long. The germline V and J ends were trimmed by 0 bases and 13 bases, with 15 bases remaining between them. Germline lookup yields CDR1 LGHNA and CDR2 YNFKEQ. The CDR3 loop reads CASSQDLVGRGFF. In DNA, the CDR3 is TGTGCCAGCAGCCAAGATCTGGTGGGGCGTGGTTTCTTT.

The V and J genes are TRBV5-5 and TRBJ2-1; 8 nucleotides align to TRBD2. The ends lost 4 bases at V and 4 bases at J; junction bases unmatched: 7. The germline V gene encodes CDR1 SGHKS and CDR2 YYEKEE (reference sequence). The CDR3 sequence is 15 residues long. CDR3 coding DNA: TGTGCCAGCAGCCAGCGGGAGAGAATTTACAATGAGCAGTTCTTC. Protein: CASSQRERIYNEQFF.

This clone was seen more than once but under ten times. V is TRBV7-9 and J is TRBJ2-2, with TRBD2 matching 8 bases. The CDR3 runs to 18 residues. The germline V gene has CDR1 SEHNR and CDR2 FQNEAQ (reference sequence). With 4 bases clipped from V and 0 bases from J, the junction kept 10 bases outside the gene matches. CDR3 protein: CASSSTRGGITNTGELFF. The CDR3 DNA is TGTGCCAGCAGCTCCACCCGCGGGGGGATTACGAACACCGGGGAGCTGTTTTTT.

This rearrangement joins TRBV10-1 to TRBJ2-3; perhaps TRBD2 as D (5 bases). With 3 bases removed from V and 4 bases from J, the gap between germline ends came to 14 bases. The CDR3 consists of 15 residues. CDR1 is WNHNN and CDR2 is SYGVQD in the germline V gene (reference sequence). This CDR3 reads CASSDRAAGSDTQYF. The DNA of the CDR3 is TGCGCCAGCAGTGACAGAGCGGCAGGTTCAGATACGCAGTATTTT.